The 20 T cell receptor beta chains presented below share a single source sample, sequenced in a study of cytomegalovirus exposure and HLA in healthy donors. PCR primers comprised 60 Vbeta and 13 Jbeta primers. Using immunoSEQ multiplex PCR, the repertoire was profiled, and TCRdb retains in-frame clones only, with some absent. The repertoire holds around 150,000 clones, with roughly 79% as singletons. Sequencing input: PBMCs. The receptors come from a woman in her fifties or sixties in good health and CMV-seronegative.

The chain has TRBV5-1 and TRBJ1-3, with 9 bases lining up with TRBD1. With V trimmed by 4 bases and J by 4 bases, 6 bases remained unmatched. The CDR3 sequence is 15 residues long. Germline V lookup: CDR1 SGHRS, CDR2 YFSETQ. The DNA for the CDR3 is TGCGCCAGCAGCGAGTCCGGGACAGGGGGAAACACCATATATTTT. Translation: CASSESGTGGNTIYF.

This clone appeared once. The V gene is TRBV6-5, the J gene TRBJ1-4, with no clear D. V shed 2 bases and J shed 4 bases, with 11 bases lying between them. The CDR3 has 15 amino acids. The germline CDR1 and CDR2 sequences are MNHEY and SVGAGI. In DNA form, the CDR3 reads TGTGCCAGCAGTTACAGTCTGGCCTTTAATGAAAAACTGTTTTTT. Protein product: CASSYSLAFNEKLFF.

The CDR3 DNA follows: TGTGCCAGCAGCCAGGGACTAGCTGCAACCTACGAGCAGTACTTC. It translates to CASSQGLAATYEQYF. V usage is TRBV11-2 and J usage is TRBJ2-7, with 9 bases matching TRBD2. This CDR3 spans 15 amino acids. The germline V gene encodes CDR1 SGHAT and CDR2 FQNNGV. The V gene end was trimmed by 5 bases and the J gene end by 2 bases; junction bases not matched to a gene: 7.

The rearrangement links TRBV6-6 to TRBJ2-3, with 12 bases lining up with TRBD2. Germline V gene sequence: CDR1 MNHNY, CDR2 SVGAGI (reference sequence). The CDR3 extends over 16 amino acids. Trimming took 4 bases from V and 3 from J; bases not matched to a gene: 5. The CDR3 bases are TGTGCCAGCAGTTCCCGGACTAGCGGGAAAACAGATACGCAGTATTTT. Translating gives CASSSRTSGKTDTQYF.

V gene TRBV4-3 combines with J gene TRBJ2-2; the match to TRBD1 covers 9 bases. Germline V gene sequence: CDR1 LGHNA, CDR2 YSLEER. This CDR3 has 15 amino acids. V shed 4 bases and J 6 bases; nucleotides not matched to a gene: 6. CDR3 in amino acids: CASSPGTGSPGELFF. Here the CDR3 DNA reads TGCGCCAGCAGCCCCGGGACAGGGTCTCCCGGGGAGCTGTTTTTT.

This chain joins TRBV30 and TRBJ1-1; D gene unclear. This CDR3 region has 11 residues. The ends were cut back, 6 bases at V and 0 bases at J, with 5 bases in the middle. Germline CDR1 reads GTSNPN; CDR2 reads SVGIG (reference sequence). CDR3 region: CACSLNTEAFF. The CDR3 DNA is TGTGCCTGCTCCTTGAACACTGAAGCTTTCTTT.

The J gene is TRBJ1-2, the V gene TRBV6-1; D not resolved. The CDR3 loop spans 15 amino acids. Trimming left V 5 bases short and J 4 bases short, with 17 bases between. Germline CDR1 is MNHNS and CDR2 is SASEGT. CDR3 coding DNA: TGTGCCAGCAGTTCGGGGTTAGGTCGGAGCTATGGCTACACCTTC. Protein product: CASSSGLGRSYGYTF.

The chain combines TRBV5-6 with TRBJ2-1; 16 nucleotides align to TRBD2. The CDR3 is 14 residues long. CDR1 and CDR2 (germline): SGHDT, YYEEEE. V lost 5 bases and J lost 8; bases outside the gene matches: 1. The CDR3 protein is CASRGTSGRDEQFF. CDR3 nucleotides: TGTGCCAGCAGGGGGACTAGCGGGAGGGATGAGCAGTTCTTC.

The chain employs TRBV19 and TRBJ2-7; weak D call: TRBD1 (6 bases). V was shortened by 5 bases and J by 7 bases, with 18 bases between the two germline ends. This CDR3 is 14 amino acids long. CDR1 is LNHDA, CDR2 SQIVND, per germline (reference sequence). DNA for the CDR3: TGTGCCAGTAGTCCTGACAGGCTTCGGCGGGAGCAGTACTTC. This encodes CASSPDRLRREQYF.

This chain links TRBV15 with TRBJ1-1; TRBD1 matches 7 bases. Germline V gives CDR1 LNHNV, CDR2 YYDKDF (reference sequence). The ends lost 4 bases at V and 5 bases at J; junction bases unmatched: 7. CDR3 length: 14 residues. Here the CDR3 reads CATSKEGARTEAFF. The CDR3 DNA reads as TGTGCCACCAGCAAGGAGGGGGCGAGGACTGAAGCTTTCTTT.

This clone occurred a few times. The J gene is TRBJ2-4, the V gene TRBV9, with 8 bases fitting TRBD2. CDR1 is SGDLS, CDR2 YYNGEE, per germline. The V and J ends lost 0 bases and 8 bases, in that order; junction bases with no gene match: 7. CDR3 length: 15 residues. The chain's CDR3 is CASSVAGGAGDIQYF. As DNA, the CDR3 is TGTGCCAGCAGCGTAGCCGGGGGGGCTGGGGACATTCAGTACTTC.

The gene calls are TRBV4-1 and TRBJ2-1; the match to TRBD2 covers 12 bases. Germline V gene data show CDR1 as MGHRA and CDR2 as YSYEKL. The trim removed 1 base at V and 5 bases at J, leaving 12 bases unmatched. The CDR3 loop spans 19 amino acids. The CDR3 spells CASSQGGRLAGGQNNEQFF. The CDR3, as DNA: TGCGCCAGCAGCCAAGGAGGCAGGCTAGCGGGGGGGCAGAACAATGAGCAGTTCTTC.

The rearrangement uses TRBV6-5 and TRBJ1-5, with no clear D. This CDR3 has 14 amino acids. The V end was cut by 6 bases, the J end by 3 bases, with 12 bases between. Germline CDR1 reads MNHEY; CDR2 reads SVGAGI. CDR3 coding DNA: TGTGCCAGCAGCAGCACGGGATTCAATCAGCCCCAGCATTTT. It is translated as CASSSTGFNQPQHF.

The chain employs TRBV19 and TRBJ1-1, with TRBD1 identical over 7 bases. V lost 4 bases, J lost 13 bases, and 15 bases stayed unmatched. The V gene's germline CDR1 is LNHDA and CDR2 SQIVND (reference sequence). The CDR3 length is 14 residues. This chain's CDR3 is CASSTGPLQGTVFF. In DNA form, the CDR3 reads TGTGCCAGTAGTACCGGACCCCTACAGGGGACTGTTTTCTTT.

The chain uses TRBV5-5 and TRBJ1-5, with 8 nucleotides matching TRBD1. Germline V gene lookup returns CDR1 SGHKS and CDR2 YYEKEE (reference sequence). This CDR3 region has 15 residues. Unmatched junction bases numbered 8, after V lost 3 bases and J lost 6 bases. The CDR3 region has the DNA TGTGCCAGCAGCTCCGGACAGGGAATTAGTCAGCCCCAGCATTTT. Translated: CASSSGQGISQPQHF.

This clone came up a few times. The chain carries TRBV5-1 and TRBJ2-3; TRBD1 agrees at 7 bases. Germline loops: CDR1 SGHRS, CDR2 YFSETQ. The CDR3 contains 14 residues. Trimming removed 4 bases from V and 6 bases from J; junction bases left unmatched: 8. CDR3 amino acids: CASSLGTVGDTQYF. CDR3 bases: TGCGCCAGCAGCCTGGGGACAGTCGGGGATACGCAGTATTTT.

The chain carries TRBV7-2 and TRBJ2-3; 9 nucleotides line up with TRBD2. The CDR3 consists of 17 residues. V was pared by 1 base and J by 1 base, with 6 bases of the junction left unmatched. Per the germline V gene, CDR1 is SGHTA and CDR2 is FQGNSA. CDR3 region: CASSLDGLAGRTDTQYF. CDR3 DNA: TGTGCCAGCAGCTTAGATGGTCTAGCGGGGCGCACAGATACGCAGTATTTT.

This chain uses TRBV10-3 with TRBJ2-1; TRBD1 aligns across 10 bases. Germline V gives CDR1 ENHRY, CDR2 SYGVKD. This CDR3 has 15 residues. J was trimmed by 2 bases and V by 4 bases; bases with no gene match: 2. DNA of the CDR3: TGTGCCATCAGTGGTGGACAGGGGGCCTACAATGAGCAGTTCTTC. It is translated as CAISGGQGAYNEQFF.

This chain links TRBV19 with TRBJ2-2; D uncertain. The length of the CDR3 is 16 residues. V lost 3 bases and J 0 bases, leaving 11 bases between the germline ends. Germline lookup yields CDR1 LNHDA and CDR2 SQIVND (reference sequence). The CDR3 region has the DNA TGTGCCAGTAGTATTGATAGTTCCCCGAACACCGGGGAGCTGTTTTTT. Translation gives CASSIDSSPNTGELFF.

V usage is TRBV10-3 and J usage is TRBJ2-1, with TRBD2 as a possible D gene (5 bases). With 0 bases removed from V and 7 bases from J, the gap between germline ends came to 10 bases. This CDR3 has 14 amino acids. Germline CDR1 and CDR2: ENHRY and SYGVKD. The CDR3 sequence: CAISESGEENEQFF. CDR3 in DNA: TGTGCCATCAGTGAGTCCGGGGAAGAAAATGAGCAGTTCTTC.